This TCR beta chain was captured in a study of blood T cell repertoires in COVID-19. The overall study: Researchers got acute and convalescent COVID-19 samples from the United States, Italy and Spain. PBMCs, B-cell-depleted T cells, or T cells provided the cDNA or gDNA that made up the material.

Trimming left V 3 bases short and J 1 base short, with 16 bases between. Germline V gives CDR1 LGHDT, CDR2 YNNKEL (reference sequence). There are 17 residues in the CDR3. Study processing details: Counts of nucleated cells, estimated from reference gene primer amplification, were obtained. Assay used: immunoSEQ multiplex PCR; TCRdb lists only in-frame clones, some missing. Clone size and the V and J calls come from that table; the DNA yielded D and trimming. The top ten hold approximately 2.9% of the sample, which has 470,000 or so clones, 80% to 90% seen once. The sequencing sample was made of peripheral blood. The sequence was collected from a human donor in a cohort sampled during active COVID-19. The chain links TRBV3-1 (or the pseudogene TRBV3-2) to TRBJ1-3; no firm D call. CDR3 residues: CASSHGQVLGSGNTIYF. Here the CDR3 DNA reads TGTGCCAGCAGCCACGGCCAGGTGCTTGGGTCTGGAAACACCATATATTTT.